The clone carrying this TCR beta chain was observed a single time. A sample-barcoded 5' primer and a J-beta primer mix were used in a second PCR of roughly 6 to 11 cycles. TCRdb re-analysed the 5' RACE reads in MiXCR, keeping a single row per CDR3 protein. The sample lists about 1.6 million distinct CDR3 sequences, about 31% occurring once. The record originates from a study of blood T cells in healthy people across ages. There are 13 residues in the CDR3. Germline V gives CDR1 SNHLY, CDR2 FYNNEI. Trimming left V 7 bases short and J 6 bases short, with 12 bases between. V and J are TRBV2 and TRBJ2-2; possibly TRBD1 for D (5 bases). The TCR originated in a woman under 40 in good health. Material: blood. The CDR3 sequence is CASNYGRAGELFF. In nucleotides, the CDR3 is TGTGCCAGCAACTACGGCAGGGCCGGGGAGCTGTTTTTT.